A single sample is the source of the 18 T cell receptor beta chains below, sequenced in a study of OX40 agonist ivuxolimab in advanced cancers. Assay used: immunoSEQ multiplex PCR; TCRdb lists only in-frame clones, some missing. The sample shows some 67,000 clones, about 88% of them seen only once. Sequencing was performed on CD4+ or CD8+ T cells sorted from blood, taken in a trial of the OX40 agonist ivuxolimab. These receptor sequences come from an adult with an advanced solid tumor such as melanoma, head and neck, liver or kidney cancer.

The chain uses TRBV5-6 and TRBJ2-1, with 12 bases that match TRBD2. The CDR3 contains 15 residues. CDR1 is SGHDT, CDR2 YYEEEE, per germline. V lost 5 bases and J lost 9; bases outside the gene matches: 9. CDR3: CASSYRLAGVGEQFF. CDR3 coding DNA: TGTGCCAGCAGTTATAGACTAGCGGGAGTCGGTGAGCAGTTCTTC.

The chain carries TRBV19 and TRBJ1-1, with D uncertain. The CDR3 spans 13 residues. From germline, CDR1 is LNHDA and CDR2 SQIVND (reference sequence). With 3 bases removed from V and 1 base from J, the gap between germline ends came to 6 bases. CDR3: CASSILGNTEAFF. CDR3 nucleotide sequence: TGTGCCAGTAGTATTCTGGGGAACACTGAAGCTTTCTTT.

The gene calls are TRBV27 and TRBJ2-1, with 8 positions matching TRBD2. V shed 3 bases, J shed 3 bases, and the junction held 7 bases outside the gene matches. There are 16 residues in the CDR3. Germline CDR1 and CDR2: MNHEY and SMNVEV (reference sequence). The DNA for the CDR3 is TGTGCCAGCAGTTTTTATGCGGGAGGTAGCTACAATGAGCAGTTCTTC. Amino acid sequence: CASSFYAGGSYNEQFF.

This clone was recorded only once. This specimen includes other DNA sequences encoding the same CDR3. CDR3 sequence (DNA): TGCGCCAGCAGCTTGGGGGGACAGGGTCAAGAGACCCAGTACTTC. It translates to CASSLGGQGQETQYF. The chain carries TRBV5-1 and TRBJ2-5; 9 bases match TRBD1. Germline values: CDR1 SGHRS, CDR2 YFSETQ. This CDR3 is 15 amino acids long. The ends lost 0 bases at V and 2 bases at J; junction bases unmatched: 2.

This clone appeared once. This chain joins TRBV6-5 and TRBJ1-6; D might be TRBD1 (5 bases). V lost 6 bases to trimming and J lost 10 bases, with 16 bases between them. In germline, CDR1 is MNHEY, CDR2 SVGAGI. This CDR3 region has 14 residues. DNA of the CDR3: TGTGCCAGCAGGAGGGACTCCGGAGGGTCACCCCTCCACTTT. Translated, it gives CASRRDSGGSPLHF.

The gene calls are TRBV28 and TRBJ1-1; D call uncertain. This CDR3 comprises 14 residues. V was pared by 6 bases and J by 6 bases, with 17 bases between. CDR1 and CDR2 (germline): MDHEN, SYDVKM. The CDR3 reads CASRQGFSIAEAFF. CDR3 bases: TGTGCCAGCAGGCAAGGATTTAGTATAGCTGAAGCTTTCTTT.

The chain carries TRBV18 and TRBJ2-7; 8 bases are shared with TRBD2. J gave up 6 bases and V 3 bases, and 10 bases lay outside the gene matches. CDR1 and CDR2 (germline): KGHSH, LQKENI. The CDR3 loop spans 15 amino acids. Here the CDR3 reads CASSPSGIISGEQYF. CDR3 nucleotides: TGTGCCAGCTCACCTAGCGGGATTATTTCTGGCGAGCAGTACTTC.

This chain links TRBV7-2 with TRBJ1-2, with TRBD1 matching over 9 bases. The CDR3 totals 14 residues. V dropped 6 bases and J dropped 6; count of bases not matched to a gene: 8. CDR1 is SGHTA, CDR2 FQGNSA, per germline. In DNA, the CDR3 is TGTGCCAGCAGTTATGGACAGGGGTTGGATGGCTACACCTTC. Its protein is CASSYGQGLDGYTF.

This rearrangement joins TRBV2 to TRBJ2-2, with D perhaps TRBD1 (6 bases). The V and J ends lost 5 bases and 5 bases respectively, with 12 bases between them. The CDR3 sequence is 14 residues long. CDR1 is SNHLY, CDR2 FYNNEI, per germline. CDR3 DNA: TGTGCCAGCAGTCGATCAGGGGTTACCGGGGAGCTGTTTTTT. As protein: CASSRSGVTGELFF.

This rearrangement joins TRBV21-1 to TRBJ1-5. TRBV21-1 is annotated as a pseudogene. The CDR3 has 13 amino acids. The CDR3 DNA sequence: TGTGCCAGCAGGGAGGGGTGGCGTAAGCCCCAGCATTTT. Translation: CASREGWRKPQHF.

J is TRBJ2-7 and V is TRBV27, with D possibly being TRBD2 (7 bases). Germline loops: CDR1 MNHEY, CDR2 SMNVEV (reference sequence). The CDR3 loop spans 15 amino acids. Trimming shortened V by 0 bases and J by 6 bases, and 15 bases separated the two germline ends. CDR3 region: CASSLSGGLYSEQYF. CDR3 in DNA: TGTGCCAGCAGTTTATCCGGGGGGCTCTATTCCGAGCAGTACTTC.

The J gene is TRBJ2-3, the V gene TRBV5-1, with D maybe TRBD2 (6 bases). The V gene's germline CDR1 is SGHRS and CDR2 YFSETQ. The CDR3 is made up of 16 amino acids. The V end lost 0 bases, the J end lost 0 bases, and 11 bases lay between the germline ends. The CDR3 DNA reads TGCGCCAGCAGCTTGGGGGTAGCGGCTAGCACAGATACGCAGTATTTT. Its protein is CASSLGVAASTDTQYF.

This sequence joins TRBV5-5 and TRBJ2-1; 11 bases are shared with TRBD1. The CDR3 is 17 residues long. With V trimmed by 5 bases and J by 0 bases, 7 bases remained unmatched. Per the germline V gene, CDR1 is SGHKS and CDR2 is YYEKEE (reference sequence). The CDR3 DNA is TGTGCCAGCAGTAGGACAGGGGGCTGGAGCTCCTACAATGAGCAGTTCTTC. This sequence encodes CASSRTGGWSSYNEQFF.

In nucleotides, the CDR3 is TGTGCCAGCAGCTTAGTCACCAGCACAGATACGCAGTATTTT. It codes for CASSLVTSTDTQYF. The chain recombines TRBV7-9 with TRBJ2-3; D unclear. The CDR3 extends over 14 amino acids. The V gene's germline CDR1 is SEHNR and CDR2 FQNEAQ (reference sequence). The V end lost 1 base, the J end lost 0 bases, and 5 bases lay between the germline ends.

This clone was picked up a small number of times. The chain combines TRBV14 with TRBJ1-4, with D perhaps matching TRBD1 (5 bases). The CDR3 is made up of 14 amino acids. Trimming left V 3 bases short and J 10 bases short, with 15 bases between. Germline CDR1 SGHDN, CDR2 FVKESK. The CDR3 is CASSHVGPQGKLFF. CDR3 bases: TGTGCCAGCAGCCACGTGGGCCCCCAGGGAAAACTGTTTTTT.

This clone was observed once. CDR3 nucleotides: TGTGCCAGCAGTGAGGGGGTTAATAACTATGGCTACACCTTC. Encoded protein: CASSEGVNNYGYTF. The genes are TRBV2 and TRBJ1-2, with a weak D call TRBD1 (5 bases). The CDR3 sequence is 14 residues long. Germline CDR1 reads SNHLY; CDR2 reads FYNNEI. Deletions cut 3 bases from V and 1 base from J, with 9 bases between. Using reference TRBV2 and TRBJ1-2 for the parts outside the CDR3, the full variable domain is EPEVTQTPSHQVTQMGQEVILRCVPISNHLYFYWYRQILGQKVEFLVSFYNNEISEKSEIFDDQFSVERPDGSNFTLKIRSTKLEDSAMYFCASSEGVNNYGYTFGSGTRLTVV.

The V and J genes are TRBV2 and TRBJ1-1; D remains unclear. Trimming stripped 3 bases from V and 2 bases from J, with 10 bases between. The CDR3 is 14 amino acids. CDR1 is SNHLY and CDR2 is FYNNEI in the germline V gene. The CDR3 DNA follows: TGTGCCAGCAGTGAGAGGAATACCAACACTGAAGCTTTCTTT. Its translation is CASSERNTNTEAFF. Drawing the rest from reference TRBV2 and TRBJ1-1, the complete variable domain is EPEVTQTPSHQVTQMGQEVILRCVPISNHLYFYWYRQILGQKVEFLVSFYNNEISEKSEIFDDQFSVERPDGSNFTLKIRSTKLEDSAMYFCASSERNTNTEAFFGQGTRLTVV.

V gene TRBV6-1 combines with J gene TRBJ2-3, with D perhaps TRBD2 (5 bases). The ends were cut back, 10 bases at V and 1 base at J, with 15 bases in the middle. Germline values: CDR1 MNHNS, CDR2 SASEGT. The CDR3 length is 14 residues. Here the CDR3 reads CATGDLRRTDTQYF. CDR3 nucleotide sequence: TGTGCCACCGGGGATCTGAGACGCACAGATACGCAGTATTTT.